A single sample is the source of the 18 T cell receptor beta chains below, sequenced in a study of cytomegalovirus exposure and HLA in healthy donors. Clones were read by immunoSEQ multiplex PCR, and TCRdb kept only the in-frame ones, dropping some. The repertoire holds approximately 160,000 clones, with about 90% as singletons. Sequenced sample: PBMCs. These receptors all stem from a woman aged 18-29 years in good health and CMV-seropositive.

This chain uses TRBV6-4 with TRBJ1-6; D unresolved. The CDR3 loop spans 13 amino acids. Germline V gene data show CDR1 as MRHNA and CDR2 as SNTAGT. Trimming shortened V by 8 bases and J by 9 bases, and 14 bases separated the two germline ends. The CDR3 region is CASAPDTLSPLHF. The CDR3 coding sequence is TGTGCCAGCGCCCCAGACACCCTTTCACCCCTCCACTTT.

This chain connects TRBV30 to TRBJ1-4; D is possibly TRBD1 (6 bases). The germline gives CDR1 GTSNPN, CDR2 SVGIG (reference sequence). V was shortened by 6 bases and J by 7 bases, with 21 bases between the two germline ends. The CDR3 extends over 15 amino acids. CDR3 amino acids: CACTPSWGRAEKLFF. The CDR3 DNA sequence: TGTGCCTGCACCCCGTCGTGGGGGCGCGCTGAAAAACTGTTTTTT.

The V gene is TRBV7-7, the J gene TRBJ2-5; possibly TRBD2 for D (6 bases). Deletions cut 5 bases from V and 2 bases from J, with 12 bases between. The germline gives CDR1 SSHAT, CDR2 FNYEAQ (reference sequence). The CDR3 length is 14 residues. The CDR3: CASSRAGFQETQYF. The CDR3 coding sequence is TGTGCCAGCAGCCGGGCGGGGTTTCAAGAGACCCAGTACTTC.

This clone appeared a single time. This chain uses TRBV9 with TRBJ2-1, with 8 bases that match TRBD2. This CDR3 is built from 17 residues. Looked up from germline, CDR1 is SGDLS and CDR2 is YYNGEE. Trimming at V came to 0 bases and at J to 9 bases, leaving 14 bases not matched to a gene. This CDR3 reads CASSVAGLPSGGGEQFF. CDR3 bases: TGTGCCAGCAGCGTAGCCGGACTACCTTCCGGGGGGGGTGAGCAGTTCTTC. Using reference TRBV9 and TRBJ2-1 for the parts outside the CDR3, the full variable domain is DSGVTQTPKHLITATGQRVTLRCSPRSGDLSVYWYQQSLDQGLQFLIQYYNGEERAKGNILERFSAQQFPDLHSELNLSSLELGDSALYFCASSVAGLPSGGGEQFFGPGTRLTVL.

V and J are TRBV18 and TRBJ2-3; maybe TRBD1 (5 bases). The CDR3 length is 14 residues. Germline V gene sequence: CDR1 KGHSH, CDR2 LQKENI. V lost 6 bases, J lost 1 base, and 11 bases lay in between. As DNA, the CDR3 is TGTGCCAGCTCGGGGCAGGGTGGCACAGATACGCAGTATTTT. Translation: CASSGQGGTDTQYF.

This chain joins TRBV4-2 and TRBJ2-1; possibly TRBD2 for D (6 bases). The ends were cut back, 1 base at V and 4 bases at J, with 17 bases in the middle. Germline V gene lookup returns CDR1 LGHNA and CDR2 YNFKEQ. The CDR3 has 17 residues. Here the CDR3 reads CASSQGWRVEGYNEQFF. Written as DNA, the CDR3 is TGTGCCAGCAGCCAAGGCTGGAGGGTGGAGGGTTACAATGAGCAGTTCTTC.

The chain uses TRBV27 and TRBJ1-3, with 8 bases identical to TRBD1. The CDR3 spans 15 residues. Germline CDR1 is MNHEY and CDR2 is SMNVEV (reference sequence). V shed 6 bases, J shed 1 base, and the junction held 5 bases outside the gene matches. CDR3 in amino acids: CASRDRVTSGNTIYF. CDR3 DNA: TGTGCCAGCAGGGACAGGGTGACTTCTGGAAACACCATATATTTT.

This clone has only one observation. Here the CDR3 reads CATGLDYEQYF. The CDR3 DNA follows: TGTGCCACCGGACTGGACTACGAGCAGTACTTC. This chain joins TRBV28 and TRBJ2-7; perhaps TRBD2 as D (5 bases). The CDR3 loop spans 11 amino acids. Trimming pared 10 bases from V and 3 bases from J, leaving 10 bases between. Germline V lookup: CDR1 MDHEN, CDR2 SYDVKM.

This clone showed up just a few times. V is TRBV2 and J is TRBJ1-2; D is unclear. The CDR3 is made up of 14 amino acids. Germline lookup yields CDR1 SNHLY and CDR2 FYNNEI. Trimming left V 5 bases short and J 8 bases short, with 18 bases between. CDR3 nucleotide sequence: TGTGCCAGCAGTCCCGACGGGGTGACACCCGGCTACACCTTC. Translation: CASSPDGVTPGYTF.

As DNA, the CDR3 is TGTGCCAGCAGTCTTTATAATTCACCCCTCCACTTT. Its translation is CASSLYNSPLHF. J is TRBJ1-6 and V is TRBV27; unclear D gene. Germline V gene data show CDR1 as MNHEY and CDR2 as SMNVEV (reference sequence). This CDR3 has 12 residues. V shed 5 bases and J shed 4 bases, with 3 bases lying between them.

The genes are TRBV15 and TRBJ2-3; 9 bases match TRBD2. CDR1 is LNHNV and CDR2 is YYDKDF in the germline V gene (reference sequence). The CDR3 has 20 amino acids. Losses at the gene ends were 5 bases for V and 4 bases for J; bases not matched to a gene: 22. In DNA, the CDR3 is TGTGCCACCAGCTCCCCCGGGACAGAGGGATGGACTAGCGAGGCAGATACGCAGTATTTT. Translation gives CATSSPGTEGWTSEADTQYF.

This clone was recorded a few times. The CDR3, as DNA: TGTGCCAGTACCCAAGACAGGAAGAACTACGAGCAGTACTTC. Its translation: CASTQDRKNYEQYF. This chain joins TRBV19 and TRBJ2-7; possibly TRBD1 for D (6 bases). The ends were cut back, 7 bases at V and 3 bases at J, with 16 bases in the middle. Germline lookup yields CDR1 LNHDA and CDR2 SQIVND (reference sequence). CDR3 length: 14 residues.

V gene TRBV11-2 combines with J gene TRBJ1-2; no firm D call. The CDR3 totals 12 residues. The germline V and J ends were trimmed by 1 base and 8 bases, with 8 bases remaining between them. Germline V gene data show CDR1 as SGHAT and CDR2 as FQNNGV. CDR3 in amino acids: CASSLVQEGYTF. CDR3 nucleotides: TGTGCCAGCAGCTTAGTTCAGGAAGGCTACACCTTC.

The rearrangement uses TRBV21-1 and TRBJ2-7; no check of the table's D call, TRBD2, against the DNA was made. TRBV21-1 constitutes a pseudogene. There are 13 residues in the CDR3. Written as DNA, the CDR3 is TGTGCCAGCAGCAAGGATAGCAGTTACGAGCAGTACTTC. Translation gives CASSKDSSYEQYF.

Only one count was recorded for this clone. CDR3 coding DNA: TGTGCCAGCAGTGGATACAGGGGGCGGGTAAGCGAGCAGTACTTC. Protein: CASSGYRGRVSEQYF. V and J are TRBV25-1 and TRBJ2-7; TRBD1 matches 9 bases. V shed 4 bases, J shed 6 bases, and the junction held 10 bases outside the gene matches. This CDR3 comprises 15 residues. Per the germline V gene, CDR1 is MGHDK and CDR2 is SYGVNS.

Only one count was recorded for this clone. The rearrangement joins TRBV2 to TRBJ2-3; TRBD1 aligns across 9 bases. The V gene's germline CDR1 is SNHLY and CDR2 FYNNEI. The CDR3 extends over 16 amino acids. J lost 5 bases, V lost 5 bases, and 11 bases had no gene match. The CDR3 here is CASSKFRDRERDTQYF. The CDR3 DNA follows: TGTGCCAGCAGTAAATTCCGGGACAGGGAGAGAGATACGCAGTATTTT.

V and J are TRBV28 and TRBJ2-7; a weak D match, TRBD1 (6 bases). Trimming cost V 3 bases and J 6 bases, with 12 bases left between them. The CDR3 is 13 amino acids. Germline V gene data show CDR1 as MDHEN and CDR2 as SYDVKM. For the CDR3, the DNA is TGTGCCAGCAGTTTCAGGGGCCCGACCGAGCAGTACTTC. It is translated as CASSFRGPTEQYF.

The chain has TRBV7-9 and TRBJ2-7, with 9 bases fitting TRBD2. The germline V gene encodes CDR1 SEHNR and CDR2 FQNEAQ (reference sequence). The CDR3 is 18 residues long. Germline trimming cut 5 bases from V and 5 bases from J; bases unmatched to any gene: 19. For the CDR3, the DNA is TGTGCCAGCAGCCAATCCGGGGGTGACCTAGCGGGATTACACGAGCAGTACTTC. Protein sequence: CASSQSGGDLAGLHEQYF.